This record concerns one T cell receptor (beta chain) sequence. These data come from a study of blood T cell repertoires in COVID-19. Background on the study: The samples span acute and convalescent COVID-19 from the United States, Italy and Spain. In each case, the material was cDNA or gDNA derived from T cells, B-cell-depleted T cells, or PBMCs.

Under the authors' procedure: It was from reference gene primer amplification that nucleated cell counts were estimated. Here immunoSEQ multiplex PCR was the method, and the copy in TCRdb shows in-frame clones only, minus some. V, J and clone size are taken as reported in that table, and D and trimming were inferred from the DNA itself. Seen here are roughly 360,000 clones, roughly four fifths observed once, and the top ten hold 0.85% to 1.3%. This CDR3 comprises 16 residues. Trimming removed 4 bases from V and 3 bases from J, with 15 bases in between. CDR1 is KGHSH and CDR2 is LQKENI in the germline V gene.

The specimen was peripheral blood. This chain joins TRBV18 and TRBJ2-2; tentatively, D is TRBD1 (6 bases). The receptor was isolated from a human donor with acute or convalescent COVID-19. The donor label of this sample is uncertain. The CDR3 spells CASSLPDRWDTGELFF. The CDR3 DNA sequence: TGTGCCAGCTCACTCCCTGACAGGTGGGACACCGGGGAGCTGTTTTTT.